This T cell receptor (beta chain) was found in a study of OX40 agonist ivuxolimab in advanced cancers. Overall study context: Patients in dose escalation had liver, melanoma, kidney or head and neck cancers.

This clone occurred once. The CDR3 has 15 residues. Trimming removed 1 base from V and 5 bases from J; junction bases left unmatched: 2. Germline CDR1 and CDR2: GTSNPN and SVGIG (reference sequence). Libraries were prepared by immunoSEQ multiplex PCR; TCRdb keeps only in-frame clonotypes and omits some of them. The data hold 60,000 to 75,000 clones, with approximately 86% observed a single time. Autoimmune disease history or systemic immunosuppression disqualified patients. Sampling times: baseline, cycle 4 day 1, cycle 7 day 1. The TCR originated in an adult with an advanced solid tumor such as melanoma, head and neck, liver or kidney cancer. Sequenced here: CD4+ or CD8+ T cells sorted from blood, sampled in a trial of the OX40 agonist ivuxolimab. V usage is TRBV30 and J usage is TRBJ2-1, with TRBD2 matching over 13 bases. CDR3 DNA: TGTGCCTGGAGTGGGACTAGCGGGAGTGACAATGAGCAGTTCTTC. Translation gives CAWSGTSGSDNEQFF.